This record concerns one T cell receptor beta chain sequence. Its antigen is still unknown. It has no much larger one-base neighbor in the sample; base qualities were not kept. Sequences MNHEY (CDR1) and SVGEGT (CDR2) are obtained from the germline V gene. CDR3 length: 14 amino acids, cysteine to phenylalanine. Of all the DNA, just the CDR3 is kept, 42 bases in frame from base 1. Trimming costs V 6 bases and J 7 bases, and their ends lie 18 bases apart. This entry is derived from a study of blood T cell repertoires in COVID-19 (dated by TCRdb to about 2020). With regard to the full study: Samples covering the acute and convalescent phases of COVID-19 were provided by collaborators in the United States, Italy and Spain. Where available, HLA class I and class II types were obtained from metadata supplied by the sample provider rather than from assay-based typing. The samples were drawn from two sources: the first 160 participants of the ongoing ImmuneRACE study, and approximately 1,300 subjects contributed by 6 global collaborators. Deeply sampled blood TCRbeta repertoires from subjects exposed to, actively infected with, or recovered from COVID-19 were included in the dataset. The repertoires were made available in a free public database intended to serve as a resource for research on the immune response to SARS-CoV-2. The sample metadata nearly always contained a de-identified subject ID, COVID-19 status, age in years and sex. The material from the prospective study consisted of cDNA or gDNA derived from T cells, B-cell-depleted T cells, or PBMCs. Results the study describes overall, beyond this receptor: The amount of clinical and demographic metadata varied by source and participant and was provided uncurated.

The immunoSEQ Assay, a bias-controlled multiplex PCR, was used to amplify TCRbeta CDR3 regions from genomic DNA. The study's own analysis went as follows. The number of nucleated cells in each sample was estimated by amplification of reference gene primers within the assay. To quantify the absolute abundance of each unique TCRbeta CDR3 rearrangement, sequence reads were collapsed and filtered. For each sample, productive Simpson clonality was calculated as the square root of Simpson's diversity index across productive rearrangements. Not all clones reach the TCRdb copy of this immuneACCESS table, which keeps in-frame sequences only. Checked studies attribute under half of the gap to unresolved V genes and leave the rest unexplained. The V and J calls and clone size were taken over from that table, and D and trimming were inferred from the DNA. The sample table records some 250,000 clones; around nine tenths of these occur just once. About 5.2% of the sample is in the top ten clones.

At one collaborating source in Seattle, patients were enrolled during active infection and were followed longitudinally through the course of disease. The collaborating institutions used their own protocols to collect whole blood in K2EDTA tubes. For TCRbeta analysis, collaborators shipped samples as frozen whole blood, isolated PBMCs, or DNA extracted from either of those sample types. The clonotype comes from a woman in her sixties with COVID-19, enrolled during active disease. Sequenced material: peripheral blood. This sequence uses TRBV6-2 or TRBV6-3 and TRBJ1-1, with TRBD1 as a weak D call on 5 bases. DNA sequence: TGTGCCAGCAGCTTCTCGCGGGGCCCAAGTGAAGCTTTCTTT. This gives the protein CASSFSRGPSEAFF.